Listed below are T cell receptor beta chains from one sample, sequenced in a study of cytomegalovirus exposure and HLA in healthy donors. Repertoires were generated with immunoSEQ multiplex PCR, while TCRdb's copy carries only in-frame clones and drops some. Of approximately 110,000 clones in the sample, about four fifths were seen once. The sequenced material came from PBMCs. The source of these receptors is a man aged 40-50 years in good health and CMV-seronegative. Both conserved end residues are part of each CDR3. The order of the fields is clone size, J gene, V gene, D gene, CDR3 DNA, CDR3 protein. A D gene is named only where the DNA matches it firmly. Size is omitted from some rows. Given values are once, few, many or a class for expanded clones.

- TRBJ2-1 TRBV7-2 - TGTGCCAGCAGCTTTAGCCGACAGGAACATGAGCAGTTCTTC CASSFSRQEHEQFF
- TRBJ1-1 TRBV5-6 - TGTGCCAGCAGCCTTAGACAGCAGAACACTGAAGCTTTCTTT CASSLRQQNTEAFF
- TRBJ1-3 TRBV6-5 - TGTGCCACGGGGGCTGGAAACACCATATATTTT CATGAGNTIYF
- TRBJ2-1 TRBV7-7 TRBD2 TGTGCCAGCAGTTTGGGCAGCGGGGGTAGGTATGAGCAGTTCTTC CASSLGSGGRYEQFF
- TRBJ2-7 TRBV27 TRBD1 TGTGCCAGCACTAACTCTATCCGGGACAGCGCCTCCTACGAGCAGTACTTC CASTNSIRDSASYEQYF
few TRBJ1-2 TRBV7-2 - TGTGCCAGCAGCCCACCCCAGGGAACAGGGTATGGCTACACCTTC CASSPPQGTGYGYTF
- TRBJ1-1 TRBV6-9 TRBD1 TGTGCCAGCAGTTATTCGGGACAGGGAAGATGGGTTGGCACTGAAGCTTTCTTT CASSYSGQGRWVGTEAFF
- TRBJ2-7 TRBV5-8 - TGTGCCAGCAGCACCGACAGGGAGGTCTACGAGCAGTACTTC CASSTDREVYEQYF
- TRBJ1-5 TRBV4-1 - TGCGCCAGCAGCCAAGTAGCGATCTCGGGCCATCAGCCCCAGCATTTT CASSQVAISGHQPQHF
- TRBJ2-7 TRBV28 - TGTGCCAGCAGTACTCCGGGACAAATCCCCTACGAGCAGTACTTC CASSTPGQIPYEQYF
- TRBJ1-2 TRBV2 - TGTGCCAGCAGGACGACAGGCGGCTACACCTTC CASRTTGGYTF
few TRBJ2-1 TRBV7-6 - TGTGCCAGCAGCTTACCGGGACTCCTGGTCTTC CASSLPGLLVF
- TRBJ2-2 TRBV9 TRBD2 TGTGCCAGCAGCGTAGGGCTAGCGGGGCAGGCCGGGGAGCTGTTTTTT CASSVGLAGQAGELFF
- TRBJ1-4 TRBV28 - TGTGCCAGCAGTTTAGTACAGACACGGGAAAAACTGTTTTTT CASSLVQTREKLFF
- TRBJ2-1 TRBV5-8 - TGTGCCAGCAGCTCCTTTGATGAGCAGTTCTTC CASSSFDEQFF
- TRBJ2-7 TRBV19 TRBD2 TGTGCCAGTAGCCCTGGGGGGGTCTACGAGCAGTACTTC CASSPGGVYEQYF
- TRBJ2-3 TRBV7-3 TRBD2 TGTGCCAGCAGCTTAGCGCTAGCGGGGGGGCCAGATACGCAGTATTTT CASSLALAGGPDTQYF
- TRBJ2-7 TRBV6-1 - TGTGCCAGCACTGTGGCAGGTTACTACGAGCAGTACTTC CASTVAGYYEQYF
- TRBJ2-3 TRBV5-6 TRBD2 TGTGCCAGCAGCTTGCTGAGCGGGGGGGCGGTAGATACGCAGTATTTT CASSLLSGGAVDTQYF
- TRBJ2-6 TRBV25-1 TRBD1 TGTGCCAGCAGTGAATTGGGACAGGGAGATTCCAACGTCCTGACTTTC CASSELGQGDSNVLTF